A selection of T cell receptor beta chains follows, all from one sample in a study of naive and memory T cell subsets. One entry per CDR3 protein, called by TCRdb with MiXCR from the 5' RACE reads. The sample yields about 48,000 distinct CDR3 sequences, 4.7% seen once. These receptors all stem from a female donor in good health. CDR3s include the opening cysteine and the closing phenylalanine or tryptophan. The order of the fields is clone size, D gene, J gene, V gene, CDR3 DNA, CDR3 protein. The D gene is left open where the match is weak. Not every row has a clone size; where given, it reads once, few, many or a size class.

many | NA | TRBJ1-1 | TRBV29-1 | TGCAGCGTCGGCCGACAGCTGAACACTGAAGCTTTCTTT | CSVGRQLNTEAFF
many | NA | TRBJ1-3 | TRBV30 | TGTGCCTGGAGTTCAGGGGCTGGAAACACCATATATTTT | CAWSSGAGNTIYF
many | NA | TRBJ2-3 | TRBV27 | TGTGCCAGCAGCCCGGGTAGCACAGATACGCAGTATTTT | CASSPGSTDTQYF
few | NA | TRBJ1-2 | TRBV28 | TGTGCCAGCAGTCCAGCGGGTAACTATGGCTACACCTTC | CASSPAGNYGYTF
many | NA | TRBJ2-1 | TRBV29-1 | TGCAGCGTTGCAGGGTGCGTCAATGAGCAGTTCTTC | CSVAGCVNEQFF
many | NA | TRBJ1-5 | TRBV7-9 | TGTGCCAGCAGCTTAGAGGGGCCTCAGCCCCAGCATTTT | CASSLEGPQPQHF
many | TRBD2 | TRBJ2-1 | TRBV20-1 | TGCAGTGCTAGAGAATGGCGTATAAGGGAGGGGTCCTACAATGAGCAGTTCTTC | CSAREWRIREGSYNEQFF
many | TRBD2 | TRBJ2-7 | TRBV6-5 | TGTGCCAGCAGCTCGGGACTAGCGGGAATCACCTACGAGCAGTACTTC | CASSSGLAGITYEQYF
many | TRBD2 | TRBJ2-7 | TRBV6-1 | TGTGCCAGCATGATGGTAGCGGGAGTACGCGAGCAGTACTTC | CASMMVAGVREQYF
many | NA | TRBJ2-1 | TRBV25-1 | TGTGCCAGCAGTGACATGTCTAGCGCTTACAATGAGCAGTTCTTC | CASSDMSSAYNEQFF
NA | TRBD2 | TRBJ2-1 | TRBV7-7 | TGTGCTAGCAGCTTAAGGGCGGGAGGACGGGATGAGCAGTTCTTC | CASSLRAGGRDEQFF
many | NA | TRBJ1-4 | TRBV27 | TGTGCCAGCAGTTTTACGGTGACTAATGAAAAACTGTTTTTT | CASSFTVTNEKLFF
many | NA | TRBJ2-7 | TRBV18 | TGTGCCAGCTCACCACCCGTACAGATCGAGCAGTACTTC | CASSPPVQIEQYF
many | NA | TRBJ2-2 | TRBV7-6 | TGTGCCAGCAGCTCCCGACAAAACACCGGGGAGCTGTTTTTT | CASSSRQNTGELFF
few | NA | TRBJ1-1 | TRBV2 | TGTGCCAGCAGTGGAATATCAGCTTTCTTT | CASSGISAFF
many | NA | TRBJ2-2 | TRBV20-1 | TGCAGTGCTAGAAGGTTATTGTTGGAGGGCGGGGAGCTGTTTTTT | CSARRLLLEGGELFF
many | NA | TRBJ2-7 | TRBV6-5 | TGTGCCAGCAGTTACCTAAGACAGCTCCCCGAAGTATACTTC | CASSYLRQLPEVYF
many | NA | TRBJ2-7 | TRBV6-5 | TGTGCCAGCAGCCGACGAGGGGGCTACGAGCAGTACTTC | CASSRRGGYEQYF
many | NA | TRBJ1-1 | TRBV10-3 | TGTGCCATCAGTGGACAGGTCGGTGCGGGTGACACTGAAGCTTTCTTT | CAISGQVGAGDTEAFF
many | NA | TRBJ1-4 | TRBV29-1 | TGCAGCGTTGCTGTGAATAATGAAAAACTGTTTTTT | CSVAVNNEKLFF
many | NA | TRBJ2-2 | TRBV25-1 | TGTGCCAGCAGTGTCAGGGACACCGGGGAGCTGTTTTTT | CASSVRDTGELFF
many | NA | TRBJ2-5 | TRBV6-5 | TGTGCCAGCAAGTTCAGGGGAACAGAGACCCAGTACTTC | CASKFRGTETQYF
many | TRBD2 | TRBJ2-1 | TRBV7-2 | TGTGCCAGCAGCTTAGCTAGCGGGATTTACAATGAGCAGTTCTTC | CASSLASGIYNEQFF
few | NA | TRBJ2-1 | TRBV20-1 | TGCAGTGCTAGAGAGCGGTCCTACAATGAGCAGTTCTTC | CSARERSYNEQFF
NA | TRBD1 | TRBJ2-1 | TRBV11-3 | TGTGCCAGCAGCTTACGGACAGGGATCTACAATGAGCAGTTCTTC | CASSLRTGIYNEQFF
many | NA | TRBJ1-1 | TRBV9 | TGTGCCAGCAGCGTAGATTCCGGCAGGAACACTGAAGCTTTCTTT | CASSVDSGRNTEAFF
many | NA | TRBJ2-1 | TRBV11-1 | TGTGCCAGCAGCTTGCCCTCCCGGACCACCAATGAGCAGTTCTTC | CASSLPSRTTNEQFF
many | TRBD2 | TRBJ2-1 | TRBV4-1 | TGCGCCAGCAGCCAAGATCGGACTAGCTCCTACAATGAGCAGTTCTTC | CASSQDRTSSYNEQFF
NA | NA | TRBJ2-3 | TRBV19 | TGTGCCAGTAGTCGGGATTCTGGCACTAGCACAGATACGCAGTATTTT | CASSRDSGTSTDTQYF
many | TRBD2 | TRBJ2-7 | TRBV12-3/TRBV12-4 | TGTGCCAGCAGGCGGGGGTACGAGCAGTACTTC | CASRRGYEQYF
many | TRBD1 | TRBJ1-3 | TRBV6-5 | TGTGCCAGCAGTTTCCTCGGACAGGGGGCCTCAAACACCATATATTTT | CASSFLGQGASNTIYF
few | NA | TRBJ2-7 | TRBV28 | TGTGCCAGCAGTCTCCCCGGGGGCCGACTCGAGCAGTACTTC | CASSLPGGRLEQYF
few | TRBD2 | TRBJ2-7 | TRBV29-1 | TGCAGCGTTGATCTAGGGCGACTAGCGGGATCCTACGAGCAGTACTTC | CSVDLGRLAGSYEQYF
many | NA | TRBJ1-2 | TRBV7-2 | TGTGCCAGCAGCTTAGAGGCGAGACCTAGAAACTATGGCTACACCTTC | CASSLEARPRNYGYTF
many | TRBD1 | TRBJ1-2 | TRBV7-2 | TGTGCCAGCACCCCCCAACCGGGACAGGGTTATGGCTACACCTTC | CASTPQPGQGYGYTF
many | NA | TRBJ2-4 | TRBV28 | TGTGCCAGCAGTTTGCTCGGGACATCGCTAGCCAAAAACATTCAGTACTTC | CASSLLGTSLAKNIQYF
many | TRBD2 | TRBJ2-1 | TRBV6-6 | TGTGCCAGCAGGAAAGGCGGGAGTTTTAGGGATGAGCAGTTCTTC | CASRKGGSFRDEQFF
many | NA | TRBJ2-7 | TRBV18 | TGTGCCAGCTCACCAGAGGCAGACACCTACGAGCAGTACTTC | CASSPEADTYEQYF
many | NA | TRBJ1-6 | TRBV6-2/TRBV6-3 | TGTGCCAGCAGTTACGCCCCGGGCCAGGGTTCACCCCTCCACTTT | CASSYAPGQGSPLHF
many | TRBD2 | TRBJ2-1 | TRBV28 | TGTGCCAGCAGTTATAGCGGGTCCTACAATGAGCAGTTCTTC | CASSYSGSYNEQFF
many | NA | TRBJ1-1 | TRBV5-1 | TGCGCCAGCAGCTTAATAGAGGGGAACACTGAAGCTTTCTTT | CASSLIEGNTEAFF
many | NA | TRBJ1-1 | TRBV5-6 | TGTGCCAGCAGCTTGTGGACGGGGGAATTCACTGAAGCTTTCTTT | CASSLWTGEFTEAFF
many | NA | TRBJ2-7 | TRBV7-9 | TGTGCCAGCGGAGCGGGCGAGCAGTACTTC | CASGAGEQYF
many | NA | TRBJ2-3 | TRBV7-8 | TGTGCCAGCAGCCGAACTAGATGGGGCACAGATACGCAGTATTTT | CASSRTRWGTDTQYF
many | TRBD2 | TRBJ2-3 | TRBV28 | TGTGCCAGCGAAAGGGAAAGCGGGAGGGCCCGGGTTGGGACAGATACGCAGTATTTT | CASERESGRARVGTDTQYF
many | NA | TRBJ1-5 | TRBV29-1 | TGCAGCGTAGGGGGGAATCAGCCCCAGCATTTT | CSVGGNQPQHF
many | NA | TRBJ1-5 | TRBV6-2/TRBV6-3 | TGTGCCAGCAGCACGATGGGAAACCTAGGCAATCAGCCCCAGCATTTT | CASSTMGNLGNQPQHF
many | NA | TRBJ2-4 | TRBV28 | TGTGCCAGCAGTCGGAACATTCAGTACTTC | CASSRNIQYF
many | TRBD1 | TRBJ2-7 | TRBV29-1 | TGCAGCGTTGAAAAGGGCAGGGGGACCACCTACGAGCAGTACTTC | CSVEKGRGTTYEQYF
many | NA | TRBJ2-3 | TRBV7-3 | TGTGCCAGCAGCACCGGAGATACGCAGTATTTT | CASSTGDTQYF